This TCR beta chain was retrieved from a study of identical twins. The sample holds many counts of this clonotype. Each CDR3 protein gets one entry after TCRdb re-called the 5' RACE reads with MiXCR. Among hundreds of thousands of distinct CDR3 sequences, less than 9% were seen once, and the ten largest hold roughly 2.1%. The sample was also reused in another study, on yellow fever vaccine responses in identical twins.

The receptor was derived from a woman younger than 30 in good health. The source material was memory (CD45RO+) T cells sorted from blood.

The CDR3 loop is CASSLASGLAGDRTGELFF. In nucleotides, the CDR3 is TGTGCCAGCAGTTTAGCGTCCGGCCTAGCGGGAGACCGGACCGGGGAGCTGTTTTTT. The chain employs TRBV12-3 or TRBV12-4 and TRBJ2-2; TRBD2 agrees at 10 bases. Unmatched junction bases numbered 12, after V lost 0 bases and J lost 5 bases. The CDR3 totals 19 residues.